This T cell receptor (beta chain) emerged from a study of T-cell reconstitution after alpha-beta-depleted transplantation in children. Unique molecular identifiers were incorporated when the TCRbeta library was constructed. TCRdb reanalysed the PCR reads using MiXCR and keeps one entry per CDR3 protein. Here the sample spans about 360,000 distinct CDR3 sequences, approximately 12% being singletons. Sequences were derived from PBMCs, sampled from the stem cell graft. The clonotype was recovered from a human donor who donated a stem cell graft to a child with Fanconi anemia.

In DNA form, the CDR3 reads TGCGCCAGCAGCCCGCGAGGGGGTCCTAACTATGGCTACACCTTC. Amino acids: CASSPRGGPNYGYTF. The chain is built from TRBV5-1 and TRBJ1-2; the D gene is possibly TRBD1 (6 bases). V lost 4 bases, J lost 0 bases, and 13 bases lay in between. Germline V CDR1 and CDR2: SGHRS, YFSETQ. The CDR3 has 15 residues.